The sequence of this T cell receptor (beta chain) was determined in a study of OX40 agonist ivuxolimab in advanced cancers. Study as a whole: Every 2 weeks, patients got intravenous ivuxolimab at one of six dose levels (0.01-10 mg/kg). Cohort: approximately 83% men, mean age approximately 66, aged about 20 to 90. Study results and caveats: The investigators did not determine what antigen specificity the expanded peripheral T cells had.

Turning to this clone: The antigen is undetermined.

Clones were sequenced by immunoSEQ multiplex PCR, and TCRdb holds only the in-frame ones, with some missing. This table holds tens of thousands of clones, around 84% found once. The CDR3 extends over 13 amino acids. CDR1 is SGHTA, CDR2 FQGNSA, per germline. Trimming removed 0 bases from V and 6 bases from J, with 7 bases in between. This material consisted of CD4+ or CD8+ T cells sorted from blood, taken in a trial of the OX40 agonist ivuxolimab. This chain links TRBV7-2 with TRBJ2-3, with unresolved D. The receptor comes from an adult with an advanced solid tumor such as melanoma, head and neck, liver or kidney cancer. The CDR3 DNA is TGTGCCAGCAGCTTAGCGCGGCGGGATACGCAGTATTTT. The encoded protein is CASSLARRDTQYF.